The clone carrying this TCR beta chain was found many times. Antigen specificity is unknown. These data are taken from a study of human T cells and chemical hapten exposure. About the research overall: On about 2 cm by about 2 cm of upper inner arm skin, sensitization was performed with 2% DPC. Patients had diphenylcyclopropenone applied to the scalp weekly throughout the approximately 24-week study.

The study used a library that attached unique molecular identifiers to individual cDNA molecules. TCRdb fed the RACE reads into MiXCR, producing one record per CDR3 protein. The table has some 84,000 distinct CDR3 sequences, less than 11% seen once. Time point specified: patch test 2, 6 weeks after DPC sensitization. Described treatment: therapeutic diphenylcyclopropenone sensitization with weekly scalp DPC. This CDR3 contains 12 residues. Germline-derived CDR1 and CDR2 are DFQATT and SNEGSKA (reference sequence). V was cut by 2 bases and J by 1 base, with 5 bases left in between. Regarding the study as a whole: Expanded TCRs showed more large CDR3 clusters than pre-sensitization or healthy control sets.

This sequence originates from a woman between 45 and 65 years old with alopecia areata. Some clones in this sample may be carry-over from other donors' samples. V is TRBV20-1 and J is TRBJ1-1; D remains unclear. Here the sequenced sample was whole blood, taken in connection with sensitization to the hapten diphenylcyclopropenone (DPC). This CDR3 is CSARFTNTEAFF. The CDR3 region has the DNA TGCAGTGCTAGATTTACGAACACTGAAGCTTTCTTT.